The clone carrying this T cell receptor beta chain was picked up many times. Regarding time point: patch test 3, about 24 weeks after DPC sensitization. The treatment was: therapeutic diphenylcyclopropenone sensitization with weekly scalp DPC. Donation of samples came from alopecia patients who were 18 to 70 years old and suitable for DPC. CDR1 is MDHEN, CDR2 SYDVKM, per germline. There are 13 residues in the CDR3. The ends were cut back, 8 bases at V and 8 bases at J, with 18 bases in the middle. From the RACE reads, TCRdb called clonotypes with MiXCR, one entry per CDR3 protein. The sample has about 92,000 distinct CDR3 sequences, approximately 11% seen once. The source of the sample is a study of human T cells and chemical hapten exposure. Study details: The patient population, which was mostly female, had alopecia areata, totalis or universalis.

Material: whole blood, obtained in connection with sensitization to the hapten diphenylcyclopropenone (DPC). The TCR comes from a woman in her thirties with alopecia areata. Some clones in this sample may be carry-over from other donors' samples. This sequence joins TRBV28 and TRBJ1-2; a weak D match, TRBD1 (6 bases). The CDR3 DNA is TGTGCCAGCTTCGGACAGAAAACGAAGGGCTACACCTTC. It encodes CASFGQKTKGYTF.